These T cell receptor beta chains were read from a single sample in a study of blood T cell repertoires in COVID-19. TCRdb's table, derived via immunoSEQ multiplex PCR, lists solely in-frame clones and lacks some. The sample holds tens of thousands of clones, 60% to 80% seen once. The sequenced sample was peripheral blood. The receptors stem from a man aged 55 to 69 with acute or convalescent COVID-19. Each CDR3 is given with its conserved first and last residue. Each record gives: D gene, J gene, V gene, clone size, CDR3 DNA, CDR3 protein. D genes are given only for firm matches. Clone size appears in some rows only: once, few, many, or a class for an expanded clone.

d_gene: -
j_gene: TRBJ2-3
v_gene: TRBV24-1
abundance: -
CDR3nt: TGTGCCACCAGTGGCGGGGTCTCAAACACAGATACGCAGTATTTT
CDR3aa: CATSGGVSNTDTQYF

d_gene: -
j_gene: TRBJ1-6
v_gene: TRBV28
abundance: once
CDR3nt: TGTGCCAGCAGTTTATCCCTCCAGAAGTCACCCCTCCACTTT
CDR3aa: CASSLSLQKSPLHF

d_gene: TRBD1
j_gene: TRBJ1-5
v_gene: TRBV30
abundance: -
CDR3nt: TGTGCCTGGGGACAGGGTTATAGCAATCAGCCCCAGCATTTT
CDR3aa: CAWGQGYSNQPQHF

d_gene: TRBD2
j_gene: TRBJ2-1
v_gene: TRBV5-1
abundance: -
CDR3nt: TGCGCCAGCAGCTTTAGCGGGGTGAGGTACAATGAGCAGTTCTTC
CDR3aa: CASSFSGVRYNEQFF

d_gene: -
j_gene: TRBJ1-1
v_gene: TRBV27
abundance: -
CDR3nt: TGTGCCAGCAGTTTATACAGGGACACTGAAGCTTTCTTT
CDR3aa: CASSLYRDTEAFF

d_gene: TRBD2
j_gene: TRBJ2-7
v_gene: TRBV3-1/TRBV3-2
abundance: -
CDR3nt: TGTGCCAGCCGTGGAAGGCGGGGGGGCAACGAGCAGTACTTC
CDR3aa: CASRGRRGGNEQYF

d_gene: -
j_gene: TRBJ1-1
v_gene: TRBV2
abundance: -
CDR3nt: TGTGCCAGCAGTGGGGAGTCCAGGGGAACCCGATATGACGAAGTCACTGAAGCTTTCTTT
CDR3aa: CASSGESRGTRYDEVTEAFF

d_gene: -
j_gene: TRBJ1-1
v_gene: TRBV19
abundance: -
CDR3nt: TGTGCCAGTAGCGTAACAGCGAACACTGAAGCTTTCTTT
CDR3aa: CASSVTANTEAFF

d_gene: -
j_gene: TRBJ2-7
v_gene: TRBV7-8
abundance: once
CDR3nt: TGTGCCAGCAGCATACTACAGGGTCCCTACGAGCAGTACTTC
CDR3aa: CASSILQGPYEQYF

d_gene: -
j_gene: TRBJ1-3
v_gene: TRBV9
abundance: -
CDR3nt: TGTGCCAGCAGCGGGCAAGTCTCTGGAAACACCATATATTTT
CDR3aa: CASSGQVSGNTIYF

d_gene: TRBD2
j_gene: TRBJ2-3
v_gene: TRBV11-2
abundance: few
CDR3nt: TGTGCCAGCAGCCTACATGGGACTAGCGGGGGAGAAGATACGCAGTATTTT
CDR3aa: CASSLHGTSGGEDTQYF

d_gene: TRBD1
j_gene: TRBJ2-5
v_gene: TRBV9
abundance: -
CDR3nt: TGTGCCAGCAGCCAGACAGGGGGCGGGGAGACCCAGTACTTC
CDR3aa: CASSQTGGGETQYF

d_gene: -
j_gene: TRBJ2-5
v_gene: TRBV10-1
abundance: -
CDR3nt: TGCGCCAGCAGGGAGAGGACGGGGGGCCGAGGCATGGAGACCCAGTACTTC
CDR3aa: CASRERTGGRGMETQYF

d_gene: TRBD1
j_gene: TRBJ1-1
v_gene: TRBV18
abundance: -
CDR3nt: TGTGCCAGCTCACAAAGACAGGGAGGAGGAGACACTGAAGCTTTCTTT
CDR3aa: CASSQRQGGGDTEAFF

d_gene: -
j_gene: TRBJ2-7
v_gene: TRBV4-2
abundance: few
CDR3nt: TGTGCCAGCAGCCAAGAGGCCCTTCGGGGCGAGCAGTACTTC
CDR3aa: CASSQEALRGEQYF

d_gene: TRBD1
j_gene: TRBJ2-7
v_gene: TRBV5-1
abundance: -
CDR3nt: TGCGCCAGCAGCGTGGGGACAGGGGACAACGAGCAGTACTTC
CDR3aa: CASSVGTGDNEQYF

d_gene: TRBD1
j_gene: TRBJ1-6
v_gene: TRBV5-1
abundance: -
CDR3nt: TGCGCCAGCAGCACAGGGACAGGGGGGTATAATTCACCCCTCCACTTT
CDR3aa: CASSTGTGGYNSPLHF

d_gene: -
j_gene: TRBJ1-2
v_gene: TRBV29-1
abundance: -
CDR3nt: TGCAGCGTTGAGATCAGATCCTATGGCTACACCTTC
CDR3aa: CSVEIRSYGYTF

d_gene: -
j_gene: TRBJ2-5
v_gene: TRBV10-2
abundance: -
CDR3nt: TGCGCCAGCAGGGAGGTCGGGTACCAAGAGACCCAGTACTTC
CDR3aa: CASREVGYQETQYF

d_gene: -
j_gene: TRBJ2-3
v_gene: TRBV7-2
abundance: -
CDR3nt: TGTGCCAGCAGCTTAACTGCGGGAAATGTGGATACGCAGTATTTT
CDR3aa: CASSLTAGNVDTQYF

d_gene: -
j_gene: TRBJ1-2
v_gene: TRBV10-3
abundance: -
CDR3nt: TGTGCCATCAGTGGGGGAGAACAGGGCCATGGCTACACCTTC
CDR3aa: CAISGGEQGHGYTF

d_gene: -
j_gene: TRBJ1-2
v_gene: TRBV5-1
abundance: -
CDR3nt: TGCGCCAGCAGCTTGGAGGGGAACTATGGCTACACCTTC
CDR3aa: CASSLEGNYGYTF

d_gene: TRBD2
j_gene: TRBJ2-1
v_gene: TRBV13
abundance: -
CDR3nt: TGTGCCAGCAGCTTACTGGGAGGGGCAGGGCCCTACAATGAGCAGTTCTTC
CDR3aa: CASSLLGGAGPYNEQFF